These 32 T cell receptor beta chains share one sample of origin, sequenced in a study of cytomegalovirus exposure and HLA in healthy donors. A multiplex PCR was run with 60 Vbeta primers and 13 Jbeta primers. Repertoires were generated with immunoSEQ multiplex PCR, while TCRdb's copy carries only in-frame clones and drops some. The data contain around 99,000 clones, 60% to 80% of them singletons. The specimen was PBMCs. The origin of the receptors is a man aged 45-60 years in good health and CMV-seropositive.

The chain recombines TRBV5-8 with TRBJ2-2, with 7 bases identical to TRBD1. Germline CDR1 and CDR2: SGHTS and YDEGEE. After removal of 2 bases from V and 2 bases from J, the junction contained 3 bases not matched to a gene. The CDR3 sequence is 15 residues long. CDR3 DNA: TGTGCCAGCAGCTTCCGGGACAGAAACACCGGGGAGCTGTTTTTT. Encoded protein: CASSFRDRNTGELFF.

The chain employs TRBV5-6 and TRBJ2-2; D possibly corresponds to TRBD1 (5 bases). Germline V gene data show CDR1 as SGHDT and CDR2 as YYEEEE. The CDR3 is 14 residues long. Between the trimmed V and J ends, which lost 4 bases and 6 bases, there was a span of 13 bases. For the CDR3, the DNA is TGTGCCAGCAGCCAGGGAAGCAGTGCCGGGGAGCTGTTTTTT. As protein: CASSQGSSAGELFF.

The chain carries TRBV4-2 and TRBJ1-3; D unresolved. Germline V gene data show CDR1 as LGHNA and CDR2 as YNFKEQ. V was trimmed by 5 bases and J by 0 bases, leaving 11 bases between them. The CDR3 extends over 15 amino acids. The CDR3 nucleotides read TGTGCCAGCAGCTCCGAAAGAGGCTCTGGAAACACCATATATTTT. It specifies CASSSERGSGNTIYF.

Within the sample, this clone is medium-sized (0.01 to 0.1%). The chain links TRBV10-3 to TRBJ2-2; TRBD2 agrees at 10 bases. CDR1 and CDR2 from the germline V gene are ENHRY and SYGVKD. This CDR3 region has 16 residues. The ends lost 6 bases at V and 7 bases at J; junction bases unmatched: 11. DNA of the CDR3: TGTGCCATCAGCCCCAGCGGGGGGGCCTTGGGCGGGGAGCTGTTTTTT. It translates to CAISPSGGALGGELFF.

The chain links TRBV6-4 to TRBJ2-1, with 11 bases identical to TRBD1. V lost 5 bases and J lost 4; bases outside the gene matches: 7. CDR1 is MRHNA, CDR2 SNTAGT, per germline. The CDR3 has 16 amino acids. CDR3 loop: CASSRRTGGEYNEQFF. The CDR3 DNA reads as TGTGCCAGCAGTAGAAGGACAGGGGGCGAGTACAATGAGCAGTTCTTC.

This clone was seen only once. The chain employs TRBV4-2 and TRBJ2-7, with 7 bases aligning to TRBD1. V lost 3 bases and J lost 4; bases outside the gene matches: 9. Germline V gene sequence: CDR1 LGHNA, CDR2 YNFKEQ. The CDR3 is 15 amino acids. DNA of the CDR3: TGTGCCAGCAGCCAGAGCCGGGACAGAGTTTACGAGCAGTACTTC. Its translation: CASSQSRDRVYEQYF.

The table lists this clone with a count of one. The chain employs TRBV4-2 and TRBJ2-3, with 10 bases that match TRBD2. Germline loops: CDR1 LGHNA, CDR2 YNFKEQ. V dropped 1 base and J dropped 4; count of bases not matched to a gene: 8. This CDR3 is built from 17 residues. The CDR3 nucleotides read TGTGCCAGCAGCCAAGGCGGCAAAGCGGGGGGGCCAGATACGCAGTATTTT. Encoded protein: CASSQGGKAGGPDTQYF.

This chain connects TRBV6-1 to TRBJ1-2, with TRBD1 matching over 12 bases. CDR1 and CDR2 from the germline V gene are MNHNS and SASEGT. This CDR3 is 14 amino acids long. V was clipped by 4 bases and J by 7 bases; unmatched bases: 4. CDR3 DNA sequence: TGTGCCAGCAGTGGGGGGACAGGGGGCTTTGGCTACACCTTC. This gives the protein CASSGGTGGFGYTF.

The chain has TRBV5-4 and TRBJ1-1; 7 bases map to TRBD1. The CDR3 runs 13 residues. In germline, CDR1 is SGHNT, CDR2 YYREEE (reference sequence). V lost 0 bases and J lost 6; bases outside the gene matches: 2. CDR3 sequence (DNA): TGTGCCAGCAGCTTGGCAGGGGGTGCTGAAGCTTTCTTT. This encodes CASSLAGGAEAFF.

This CDR3 reads CASSQALGEYEQYF. CDR3 nucleotides: TGCGCCAGCAGCCAAGCGTTAGGGGAATACGAGCAGTACTTC. The chain employs TRBV4-3 and TRBJ2-7; D possibly corresponds to TRBD1 (5 bases). Trimming left V 1 base short and J 4 bases short, with 11 bases between. Germline V lookup: CDR1 LGHNA, CDR2 YSLEER. This CDR3 is built from 14 residues.

This clone has just a few counts. The chain has TRBV4-1 and TRBJ2-2; TRBD1 matches at 8 bases. From germline, CDR1 is MGHRA and CDR2 YSYEKL. The CDR3 spans 14 residues. J was trimmed by 6 bases and V by 7 bases; bases with no gene match: 7. CDR3 bases: TGCGCCAGCACCCTGGACAGGGATGCCGGGGAGCTGTTTTTT. Its translation: CASTLDRDAGELFF.

The chain links TRBV28 to TRBJ2-7, with 12 bases lining up with TRBD1. V was pared by 5 bases and J by 4 bases, with 3 bases of the junction left unmatched. This CDR3 has 14 residues. The germline CDR1 and CDR2 sequences are MDHEN and SYDVKM. In DNA, the CDR3 is TGTGCCAGCAGTCTGGGACAGGGGGCTTACGAGCAGTACTTC. Amino acids: CASSLGQGAYEQYF.

The chain is built from TRBV6-1 and TRBJ1-6, with D perhaps TRBD1 (6 bases). Trimming stripped 1 base from V and 6 bases from J, with 16 bases between. The CDR3 is 17 residues long. Germline CDR1 reads MNHNS; CDR2 reads SASEGT. CDR3 sequence: CASSEDSGGASNSPLHF. The CDR3 DNA follows: TGTGCCAGCAGTGAAGACTCTGGGGGCGCGAGTAATTCACCCCTCCACTTT.

The V gene is TRBV7-2, the J gene TRBJ1-5, with 8 bases aligning to TRBD1. The CDR3 has 15 amino acids. With 5 bases clipped from V and 7 bases from J, the junction kept 10 bases outside the gene matches. Per germline, CDR1 SGHTA and CDR2 FQGNSA. CDR3 loop: CASSVTQGARQPQHF. The CDR3 DNA reads TGTGCCAGCAGCGTAACCCAGGGGGCACGACAGCCCCAGCATTTT.

The J gene is TRBJ2-2, the V gene TRBV28; TRBD1 aligns across 7 bases. The CDR3 is made up of 15 amino acids. Germline V gene lookup returns CDR1 MDHEN and CDR2 SYDVKM. V shed 6 bases, J shed 5 bases, and the junction held 9 bases outside the gene matches. The CDR3 spells CASSESSGGTGELFF. The CDR3 DNA is TGTGCCAGCAGCGAAAGTTCAGGGGGAACCGGGGAGCTGTTTTTT.

V gene TRBV11-3 combines with J gene TRBJ2-5, with a tentative D call TRBD1 (7 bases). In germline, CDR1 is SGHNT, CDR2 YENEEA. The CDR3 consists of 15 residues. Trimming shortened V by 5 bases and J by 5 bases, and 18 bases separated the two germline ends. This CDR3 reads CASSKQQGGVETQYF. In DNA form, the CDR3 reads TGTGCCAGCAGCAAACAGCAGGGGGGTGTGGAGACCCAGTACTTC.

This clone was observed a few times. The gene calls are TRBV7-3 and TRBJ2-2; D is unresolved. Germline CDR1 and CDR2: SGHTA and FQGTGA. The CDR3 is made up of 12 amino acids. The V and J ends lost 5 bases and 8 bases respectively, with 9 bases between them. For the CDR3, the DNA is TGTGCCAGCAGCCACCACGGGGGGGAGCTGTTTTTT. It translates to CASSHHGGELFF.

This chain connects TRBV4-3 to TRBJ2-7, with TRBD2 as a possible D gene (6 bases). The CDR3 length is 14 residues. CDR1 is LGHNA and CDR2 is YSLEER in the germline V gene. The V end lost 0 bases, the J end lost 6 bases, and 12 bases lay between the germline ends. In DNA form, the CDR3 reads TGCGCCAGCAGCCAAGAGGAGGGAACCCCCGAGCAGTACTTC. It codes for CASSQEEGTPEQYF.

This clone was found once. This rearrangement joins TRBV7-8 to TRBJ2-1; the D gene is possibly TRBD2 (6 bases). V was trimmed by 4 bases and J by 6 bases, leaving 16 bases between them. Germline V gene lookup returns CDR1 SGHVS and CDR2 FQNEAQ. The CDR3 runs 15 residues. The CDR3 DNA reads as TGTGCCAGCAGCTCCCGGTCGGGTAGCGGCAATGAGCAGTTCTTC. It encodes CASSSRSGSGNEQFF.

V is TRBV7-9 and J is TRBJ1-5, with TRBD1 matching over 7 bases. With 4 bases clipped from V and 2 bases from J, the junction kept 5 bases outside the gene matches. This CDR3 comprises 15 residues. From germline, CDR1 is SEHNR and CDR2 FQNEAQ (reference sequence). The chain's CDR3 is CASSSTGLGNQPQHF. The CDR3 coding sequence is TGTGCCAGCAGCTCGACAGGGTTGGGCAATCAGCCCCAGCATTTT.

This clone appeared a few times. This chain uses TRBV18 with TRBJ1-1, with 9 positions matching TRBD1. This CDR3 comprises 16 residues. V lost 3 bases to trimming and J lost 1 base; unmatched junction nucleotides: 6. CDR1 is KGHSH, CDR2 LQKENI, per germline. The CDR3 DNA follows: TGTGCCAGCTCACCCGGGACAGGGCGCGGGAACACTGAAGCTTTCTTT. It is translated as CASSPGTGRGNTEAFF.

The chain carries TRBV5-6 and TRBJ2-6; D not resolved. The V and J ends lost 3 bases and 0 bases respectively, with 4 bases between them. This CDR3 comprises 14 residues. CDR1 and CDR2 from the germline V gene are SGHDT and YYEEEE. This CDR3 reads CASSYYSGANVLTF. The CDR3 DNA reads TGTGCCAGCAGCTACTACTCTGGGGCCAACGTCCTGACTTTC. Full variable domain (rest looked up from reference TRBV5-6 and TRBJ2-6): DAGVTQSPTHLIKTRGQQVTLRCSPKSGHDTVSWYQQALGQGPQFIFQYYEEEERQRGNFPDRFSGHQFPNYSSELNVNALLLGDSALYLCASSYYSGANVLTFGAGSRLTVL.

This sequence joins TRBV7-6 and TRBJ1-2; 7 positions match TRBD1. Germline V gives CDR1 SGHVS, CDR2 FNYEAQ. The ends lost 5 bases at V and 4 bases at J; junction bases unmatched: 4. This CDR3 comprises 13 residues. CDR3 protein: CASSLGQSYGYTF. CDR3 DNA: TGTGCCAGCAGCCTGGGACAGTCCTATGGCTACACCTTC.

CDR3 loop: CASSSPGQPNQPQHF. CDR3 DNA: TGTGCCAGCAGTTCGCCGGGACAGCCTAATCAGCCCCAGCATTTT. This chain joins TRBV28 and TRBJ1-5; 7 nucleotides align to TRBD1. The CDR3 consists of 15 residues. V lost 4 bases to trimming and J lost 4 bases; unmatched junction nucleotides: 7. Germline values: CDR1 MDHEN, CDR2 SYDVKM.

V gene TRBV5-4 combines with J gene TRBJ2-1, with D maybe TRBD2 (6 bases). Trimming took off 6 bases at V and 7 bases at J, with 20 bases between the two ends. Per germline, CDR1 SGHNT and CDR2 YYREEE (reference sequence). The CDR3 covers 15 residues. CDR3 residues: CASTYGTGVDNEQFF. Here the CDR3 DNA reads TGTGCCAGCACATACGGGACTGGGGTGGATAATGAGCAGTTCTTC.

The CDR3 DNA reads TGCGCCAGCGCCGGGACAGCTCTCTATGGCTACACCTTC. Translation gives CASAGTALYGYTF. The rearrangement uses TRBV5-1 and TRBJ1-2; 7 nucleotides agree with TRBD1. From germline, CDR1 is SGHRS and CDR2 YFSETQ. The junction had 7 bases not matched to a gene; V was cut back by 7 bases and J by 4 bases. The CDR3 extends over 13 amino acids.

The V call is TRBV5-1, the J call TRBJ2-2; no definite D call. The CDR3 is made up of 14 amino acids. With 7 bases removed from V and 0 bases from J, the gap between germline ends came to 10 bases. Per germline, CDR1 SGHRS and CDR2 YFSETQ. The CDR3: CASARSPNTGELFF. CDR3 bases: TGCGCCAGCGCCAGGTCCCCGAACACCGGGGAGCTGTTTTTT.

This clone has a single count. Other nucleotide sequences from this sample produce the same CDR3. The chain combines TRBV6-4 with TRBJ2-3; TRBD1 agrees at 7 bases. Trimming at V came to 2 bases and at J to 4 bases, leaving 3 bases not matched to a gene. Germline V gives CDR1 MRHNA, CDR2 SNTAGT. The CDR3 sequence is 14 residues long. The CDR3, as DNA: TGTGCCAGCAGTGACGGTCAGGGGGCAGATACGCAGTATTTT. Protein: CASSDGQGADTQYF.

This chain uses TRBV29-1 with TRBJ2-7, with a weak D call TRBD1 (6 bases). The CDR3 length is 13 residues. Looked up from germline, CDR1 is SQVTM and CDR2 is ANQGSEA. Trimming took 6 bases from V and 2 from J, leaving 14 bases between them. The CDR3 is CSVTGIGAYEQYF. The CDR3 DNA is TGCAGCGTGACAGGAATTGGAGCCTACGAGCAGTACTTC.

The V gene is TRBV15, the J gene TRBJ2-6; 8 bases agree with TRBD1. Germline trimming cut 9 bases from V and 0 bases from J; bases unmatched to any gene: 7. This CDR3 is 16 amino acids long. Germline V CDR1 and CDR2: LNHNV, YYDKDF (reference sequence). CDR3 DNA: TGTGCCACGGCGACAGGGGCTGTCTCTGGGGCCAACGTCCTGACTTTC. It translates to CATATGAVSGANVLTF.

The genes are TRBV27 and TRBJ2-5; 8 bases agree with TRBD1. Germline V gives CDR1 MNHEY, CDR2 SMNVEV (reference sequence). The CDR3 totals 14 residues. Trimming cost V 10 bases and J 1 base; bases outside gene matches: 8. The CDR3 reads CATRGQASQETQYF. In DNA, the CDR3 is TGTGCCACCCGGGGACAGGCAAGCCAAGAGACCCAGTACTTC.

The chain is built from TRBV2 and TRBJ1-4; D possibly corresponds to TRBD1 (6 bases). The germline gives CDR1 SNHLY, CDR2 FYNNEI. V dropped 0 bases and J dropped 5 bases, with 10 bases sitting between them. This CDR3 region has 15 residues. CDR3 in amino acids: CASSEANRVNEKLFF. The CDR3 region has the DNA TGTGCCAGCAGTGAAGCGAACAGGGTAAATGAAAAACTGTTTTTT.